What follows describes a single T cell receptor beta chain. This clone has only a few counts. What this receptor recognizes is not known. There are no base qualities to consult, and no much larger clone falls within one base. All of the isolated RNA was reverse transcribed with the High Capacity cDNA Reverse Transcription Kit, so expressed TCRB transcripts were sequenced. Deep immunoSEQ sequencing was performed on naive, central memory and regulatory T cell samples, with an average of around 3.4 million total reads per sample. Sorted cells were lysed in RLT buffer, and RNA was extracted using DNase-treated RNeasy Micro or Mini kits according to cell number. To prevent cross-contamination, each cell subset was processed individually, whereas patient and healthy donor samples were processed jointly. TCRB sequences were amplified from cDNA with the immunoSEQ multiplex PCR, producing 87-bp fragments spanning the CDR3 region. Amplicons were sequenced on the Illumina HiSeq platform. The original pipeline was this. PCR bias was computationally corrected using synthetic template baselines, reads within Hamming distance 2 were collapsed, and singletons that could not be merged were discarded. Reads were aligned to IMGT to assign V, D and J genes, CDR3 length, and insertions or deletions at six rearrangement sites. Clonotype counts were normalized to sorted cell number within each subset before computing true diversity and Gini coefficients with the tcR R package. The overlap coefficient, calculated on TCRB nucleotide sequences, was used to quantify repertoire sharing. Out-of-frame TCRB sequences from naive cells were analyzed to stand in for the pre-selection repertoire. TCRdb limited this immuneACCESS table to in-frame rearrangements with V and J called. A share of clones is missing; checked studies link under half to unresolved V genes, and the rest is unexplained. The D gene and trimming were derived from the DNA, and the V and J assignments and clone size from that table. The sample contains 300,000 to 450,000 clones, around 12% of them found a single time. Less than 0.02% of the sample is held by the ten biggest clonotypes.

The data belong to a study of beta chain features in type 1 diabetes (dated by TCRdb to the late 2010s). Context from the whole study: No differences in mean age, gender distribution, total cell number or subset yield were found between patients and healthy donors. Regulatory and stem cell-like memory subsets were isolated from only 8 patients and about eight healthy donors, whereas naive and central memory subsets came from all 30 or so donors. A total of roughly 100 million sorted cells were examined across all samples, and a strong correlation was observed between cell number per subset and RNA yield. The study compared TCRB repertoires of sorted circulating CD4+ T cell subsets between recently diagnosed type 1 diabetes patients and matched healthy donors.

What the work shows at the level of the full study, not this receptor alone: Sequencing cDNA rather than genomic DNA could over-represent highly expressing activated cells, although activation and CD3 levels did not differ between groups. Naive, central memory and regulatory TCRB repertoires appeared more similar among patients than among healthy donors. Shorter templates might have been favored by PCR, but patient and control samples were amplified and corrected together, so both groups would have been affected equally by any skew. Only small numbers of individuals were included in the HLA sub-analyses, which left unresolved whether HLA type had any influence on TCRB rearrangement. Patients with type 1 diabetes made fewer insertions and deleted more nucleotides at VDJ recombination sites, implying thymic rearrangement abnormalities. Type 1 diabetes patients showed a moderate but significant shortening of TCRB CDR3 length in all four CD4+ subsets.

From each donor, a single peripheral blood sample of approximately 120 mL on average was drawn into heparinised tubes. A BD FACSAria II and a panel including CD45RO, CCR7, CD25, CD127, CD95 and CD27 were used to sort naive, central memory, regulatory and stem cell-like memory CD4+ T cells. A purity above 98% was achieved for all sorted populations. PBMCs were isolated immediately by Lymphoprep density gradient centrifugation and stained directly without culture. So that batch effects would be minimized, each experiment stained and sorted samples in pairs, pairing one healthy donor with one patient. The cysteine opens and the phenylalanine closes a CDR3 of 14 amino acids. Of the read, only the CDR3 DNA is kept; its 42 bases are in frame from base 1. Here V drops 7 bases and J drops 8 bases, and the junction holds 7 bases not matched to any gene. From the germline V gene, CDR1 is MNHEY and CDR2 is SVGAGI.

The sequenced material came from naive CD4+ T cells from blood. Interpreted using the paper, the cell subset or site label stands for: true naive CD4+ T cells. The rearranged chain carries TRBV6-5 and TRBJ2-1; TRBD2 matches 11 bases in the middle. This TCR derives from a man younger than 30 in good health. The DNA sequence is as follows: TGTGCCAGCATTTGGGGGACTAGCGGAGATGAGCAGTTCTTC. Translated, it reads CASIWGTSGDEQFF.